This T cell receptor beta chain came from a study of shared clonotypes between healthy human individuals. Study details: The people who gave samples were two women and a few men aged 18 to 49.

Deletions cut 7 bases from V and 5 bases from J, with 7 bases between. The CDR3 is made up of 10 amino acids. Per the germline V gene, CDR1 is SQVTM and CDR2 is ANQGSEA. The input for sorted-subset replicate PCRs was around 210 ng DNA, around 27,000 T cell genomes. The data were produced by immunoSEQ multiplex PCR, yet TCRdb's version contains in-frame clones alone and is incomplete. The repertoire includes 2.5 million or so clones, over 85% of them detected once, and around 0.14% sits in the top ten. This TCR was sampled from a man aged 18 to 29 in good health. Input material: naive CD4+ T cells sorted from blood. Subset here: CD45RA+ positively selected. The chain uses TRBV29-1 and TRBJ2-3; possibly TRBD1 or TRBD2 for D (5 bases each). The CDR3 protein is CSGGEDTQYF. Written as DNA, the CDR3 is TGCAGCGGAGGGGAAGATACGCAGTATTTT.